The rows below give T cell receptor beta chains drawn from one sample of a study of read filtering for tumor transcriptome and immune sequencing. MiXCR, run by TCRdb on the reads, gives a single entry per CDR3 protein. The sample contains 65,000 or so distinct CDR3 sequences, roughly a fifth of which appear only once. Sample: a population of CD138-negative cells sorted from bone marrow. The receptors were sampled from a donor over 35 with multiple myeloma. CDR3s include the opening cysteine and the closing phenylalanine or tryptophan. A D gene is named only where the DNA matches it firmly. A clone size is listed for some rows: how often the clone was seen (once, few, many), or a class if it is expanded.

v_call	clone_size	j_call	d_call	cdr3_aa	cdr3_nt
TRBV11-3	once	TRBJ2-3	TRBD2	CASSLGGTSGGTDTQYF	TGTGCCAGCAGCTTAGGCGGGACTAGCGGGGGCACAGATACGCAGTATTTT
TRBV6-5	many	TRBJ1-1	TRBD1	CASSSHRGRDTEAFF	TGTGCCAGCAGTTCGCACAGGGGCCGGGACACTGAAGCTTTCTTT
TRBV28	few	TRBJ1-2	.	CAITGASTNYGYTF	TGTGCTATTACTGGGGCAAGCACTAACTATGGCTACACCTTC
TRBV27	many	TRBJ1-1	.	CASRGLGNTEAFF	TGTGCCAGCAGAGGGTTGGGGAACACTGAAGCTTTCTTT
TRBV7-9	.	TRBJ1-4	TRBD1	CASSLEGTEGEKLFF	TGTGCCAGCAGCTTAGAGGGGACAGAAGGTGAAAAACTGTTTTTT
TRBV12-3/TRBV12-4	many	TRBJ2-3	TRBD2	CASSSGGYSDTQYF	TGTGCCAGCAGTTCGGGAGGGTACTCAGATACGCAGTATTTT
TRBV20-1	many	TRBJ2-7	.	CSARAGSSYEQYF	TGCAGTGCTAGAGCAGGGAGCTCCTACGAGCAGTACTTC
TRBV5-1	.	TRBJ2-1	TRBD2	CAGIFLAGGQSEQFF	TGCGCCGGCATCTTTCTAGCGGGAGGGCAAAGTGAGCAGTTCTTC
TRBV6-1	many	TRBJ2-1	TRBD2	CASSETILAGGPTGSYNEQFF	TGTGCCAGCAGTGAAACTATACTAGCGGGAGGGCCAACGGGGTCCTACAATGAGCAGTTCTTC
TRBV6-6	many	TRBJ2-5	.	CASGDAAEETQYF	TGTGCCAGCGGCGACGCGGCCGAAGAGACCCAGTACTTC
TRBV10-3	many	TRBJ1-1	.	CAIQVGHLLNTEAFF	TGTGCCATCCAAGTAGGACACCTATTGAATACTGAAGCTTTCTTT
TRBV6-9	many	TRBJ2-5	TRBD1	CASSYPGPRQGWEVCETQYF	TGTGCCAGCAGTTATCCAGGGCCGAGACAGGGTTGGGAAGTATGTGAGACCCAGTACTTC
TRBV2	.	TRBJ2-5	TRBD1	CASSRDRAQETQYF	TGTGCCAGCAGCCGGGACAGGGCCCAAGAGACCCAGTACTTC
TRBV5-1	.	TRBJ2-2	TRBD1	CASSRDRLNTGELFF	TGCGCCAGCAGCAGGGACAGACTGAACACCGGGGAGCTGTTTTTT
TRBV20-1	many	TRBJ2-1	TRBD2	CSARRLAGDIYNEQFF	TGCAGTGCGAGAAGACTAGCGGGGGATATTTACAATGAGCAGTTCTTC
TRBV19	few	TRBJ2-1	.	CASSTVLGSNNEQFF	TGTGCCAGTAGTACCGTTTTGGGATCTAACAATGAGCAGTTCTTC
TRBV6-1	few	TRBJ2-2	TRBD2	CASRAGTSGRAGELFF	TGTGCCAGCAGAGCCGGGACTAGCGGGAGAGCCGGGGAGCTGTTTTTT
TRBV3-1	many	TRBJ2-7	TRBD1	CASSLGQGLSYEQYF	TGTGCCAGCAGCCTCGGACAGGGGCTGTCCTACGAGCAGTACTTC
TRBV29-1	many	TRBJ2-7	TRBD1	CSGAQGARSEQYF	TGCAGCGGCGCCCAGGGGGCGCGGTCCGAGCAGTACTTC
TRBV27	.	TRBJ1-1	.	CASSFNIKMNTEAFF	TGTGCCAGCAGTTTTAATATCAAAATGAACACTGAAGCTTTCTTT
TRBV6-1	many	TRBJ1-1	.	CASSASLGTNTEAFF	TGTGCCAGCAGTGCATCTCTGGGGACGAACACTGAAGCTTTCTTT
TRBV30	few	TRBJ2-1	TRBD2	CAWSATSGAYNEQFF	TGTGCCTGGAGTGCTACTAGCGGCGCCTACAATGAGCAGTTCTTC
TRBV20-1	many	TRBJ2-5	.	CSARRGVETQYF	TGCAGTGCTAGACGCGGGGTTGAGACCCAGTACTTC
TRBV20-1	.	TRBJ2-7	TRBD2	CSARVPGLDRREQYF	TGCAGTGCTAGAGTTCCGGGACTAGATCGACGCGAGCAGTACTTC
TRBV7-9	many	TRBJ2-7	.	CASSPDPGTVLYEQYF	TGTGCCAGCAGCCCCGACCCCGGGACCGTCCTCTACGAGCAGTACTTC
TRBV28	many	TRBJ2-3	.	CASSFSGTSTDTQYF	TGTGCCAGCAGTTTCAGTGGGACTAGCACAGATACGCAGTATTTT
TRBV29-1	many	TRBJ2-6	TRBD1	CSVQQGQGLLDSGANVLTF	TGCAGCGTCCAACAGGGACAGGGGTTATTGGACTCTGGGGCCAACGTCCTGACTTTC
TRBV20-1	many	TRBJ1-1	TRBD1	CSAPWTGAGYTEAFF	TGCAGTGCTCCATGGACAGGGGCGGGGTACACTGAAGCTTTCTTT
TRBV5-1	many	TRBJ2-1	.	CASSLGGGGREEQFF	TGCGCCAGCAGCTTGGGGGGCGGGGGCCGGGAAGAGCAGTTCTTC
TRBV28	many	TRBJ2-4	TRBD2	CASSLVLAGVKNIQYF	TGTGCCAGCAGTTTGGTACTAGCGGGAGTCAAAAACATTCAGTACTTC
TRBV7-6	.	TRBJ2-1	TRBD2	CVSSFLTGGFNEQFF	TGTGTCAGCAGCTTTCTGACGGGGGGGTTCAATGAGCAGTTCTTC
TRBV5-1	many	TRBJ1-1	.	CASSLDGQNTEAFF	TGCGCCAGCAGCTTGGATGGACAGAACACTGAAGCTTTCTTT
TRBV19	.	TRBJ1-5	.	CASSTGVGQPQHF	TGTGCCAGTAGTACGGGGGTGGGGCAGCCCCAGCATTTT
TRBV21-1	many	TRBJ1-5	.	CASSKFRLRGNQPQHF	TGTGCCAGCAGCAAATTCCGGTTAAGGGGCAATCAGCCCCAGCATTTT
TRBV7-3	many	TRBJ2-2	.	CASSLMLRPGVRAGELFF	TGTGCCAGCAGCTTAATGCTGCGCCCAGGGGTTCGAGCCGGGGAGCTGTTTTTT
TRBV7-2	many	TRBJ2-5	.	CASSAPTSTETQYF	TGTGCCAGCAGCGCCCCGACTAGTACAGAGACCCAGTACTTC
TRBV5-1	few	TRBJ1-1	.	CASSLDTQGEAFF	TGCGCCAGCAGCTTGGATACACAGGGTGAAGCTTTCTTT
TRBV6-5	few	TRBJ1-2	TRBD1	CASTRGTANYGYTF	TGTGCCAGCACTCGGGGGACAGCTAACTATGGCTACACCTTC
TRBV12-3/TRBV12-4	many	TRBJ2-7	.	CASSFRAPRFSSYEQYF	TGTGCCAGCAGTTTCCGGGCGCCCAGGTTCAGCTCCTACGAGCAGTACTTC
TRBV6-5	many	TRBJ2-2	.	CASSYAANTGELFF	TGTGCCAGCAGTTACGCCGCGAACACCGGGGAGCTGTTTTTT
TRBV20-1	.	TRBJ2-5	TRBD2	CSATPYSGGSQESQYF	TGCAGTGCTACCCCCTATAGCGGGGGCTCCCAAGAGAGCCAGTACTTC
TRBV3-1	many	TRBJ2-6	.	CASSHTSGANVLTF	TGTGCCAGCAGCCACACCTCTGGGGCCAACGTCCTGACTTTC
TRBV6-1	many	TRBJ2-7	.	CASGTQGGPYEQYF	TGTGCCAGCGGAACACAGGGAGGTCCCTACGAGCAGTACTTC
TRBV7-9	many	TRBJ1-6	TRBD1	CASRSPGGSPLHF	TGTGCCAGCAGGTCCCCAGGGGGCTCACCCCTCCACTTT
TRBV28	many	TRBJ1-4	TRBD1	CASSSSGQGNEKLFF	TGTGCCAGCAGTTCCTCGGGACAGGGTAATGAAAAACTGTTTTTT
TRBV5-1	.	TRBJ2-7	TRBD1	CVSSPMTGTYEQYF	TGCGTCAGCAGCCCCATGACAGGGACCTACGAGCAGTACTTC
TRBV29-1	many	TRBJ1-1	.	CSVEDGTLNTEAFF	TGCAGCGTTGAAGATGGGACGTTGAACACTGAAGCTTTCTTT
TRBV2	many	TRBJ2-6	.	CASSVREANVLTF	TGTGCCAGCAGTGTCAGGGAAGCCAACGTCCTGACTTTC
TRBV14	.	TRBJ1-2	TRBD1	CASSQRQGIIYGYTF	TGTGCCAGCAGCCAAAGACAGGGAATCATCTATGGCTACACCTTC
TRBV14	many	TRBJ2-2	.	CASSLTLTGELFF	TGTGCCAGCAGCCTGACTTTGACCGGGGAGCTGTTTTTT
TRBV2	few	TRBJ1-1	.	CASRGSGAFF	TGTGCCAGCAGAGGGTCCGGAGCTTTCTTT
TRBV28	many	TRBJ1-1	.	CASSFSEYTEAFF	TGTGCCAGCAGTTTTAGTGAATACACTGAAGCTTTCTTT